Below are 30 T cell receptor beta chains sequenced from a single sample in a study of T cell repertoires in cytomegalovirus infection. TCRdb processed the reads anew with MiXCR; each CDR3 protein has one entry. Of around 800,000 distinct CDR3 sequences in the sample, over 25% were seen once. No antigen has been identified for these receptors. The source was cultured CD8+ T cells from PBMCs, collected from culture after CMV antigen stimulation. The receptors were gathered from a human donor in good health (CMV status not recorded). Some clones in this sample may be carry-over from other donors' samples.

This clonotype was counted once. V is TRBV20-1 and J is TRBJ2-3, with 7 bases lining up with TRBD2. Germline V gives CDR1 DFQATT, CDR2 SNEGSKA (reference sequence). The CDR3 spans 16 residues. V was clipped by 2 bases and J by 2 bases; unmatched bases: 10. CDR3 nucleotide sequence: TGCAGTGCTAGACCACTTGAAGCGGGGCCCACAGATACGCAGTATTTT. It translates to CSARPLEAGPTDTQYF.

The chain couples TRBV9 to TRBJ2-1; 13 nucleotides align to TRBD2. The germline V gene encodes CDR1 SGDLS and CDR2 YYNGEE. V was clipped by 0 bases and J by 10 bases; unmatched bases: 4. The CDR3 length is 15 residues. The CDR3 DNA reads as TGTGCCAGCAGCGTAGAACTAGCGGGGGGGCGGGAGCAGTTCTTC. Its protein product is CASSVELAGGREQFF.

The chain recombines TRBV27 with TRBJ1-1, with D hard to call. This CDR3 spans 15 amino acids. CDR1 is MNHEY and CDR2 is SMNVEV in the germline V gene (reference sequence). Deletions cut 0 bases from V and 3 bases from J, with 11 bases between. The CDR3 coding sequence is TGTGCCAGCAGTTTATCCCCGACACTCGACACTGAAGCTTTCTTT. Protein: CASSLSPTLDTEAFF.

This clonotype was recorded a few times. The chain has TRBV12-3 or TRBV12-4 and TRBJ2-2; 8 bases line up with TRBD1. The CDR3 consists of 18 residues. Germline trimming cut 3 bases from V and 3 bases from J; bases unmatched to any gene: 12. This CDR3 is CASSFIPMVDRDTGELFF. DNA for the CDR3: TGTGCCAGCAGTTTTATTCCGATGGTGGACAGGGACACCGGGGAGCTGTTTTTT.

This clonotype was recorded a few times. The chain joins TRBV4-1 to TRBJ1-1, with TRBD1 matching 7 bases. Germline loops: CDR1 MGHRA, CDR2 YSYEKL. CDR3 size: 16 residues. The V gene end was trimmed by 0 bases and the J gene end by 2 bases; junction bases not matched to a gene: 6. Here the CDR3 reads CASSQETGKGNTEAFF. Written as DNA, the CDR3 is TGCGCCAGCAGCCAAGAGACAGGGAAGGGTAACACTGAAGCTTTCTTT.

This clonotype was picked up a small number of times. The chain carries TRBV19 and TRBJ1-1; no reliable D call. The CDR3 covers 13 residues. Germline CDR1 and CDR2: LNHDA and SQIVND (reference sequence). The V gene lost 5 bases and the J gene lost 1 base, with 8 bases spanning the gap. The CDR3 loop reads CASSELGNTEAFF. In nucleotides, the CDR3 is TGTGCCAGTAGTGAGCTCGGGAACACTGAAGCTTTCTTT.

The J gene is TRBJ2-3, the V gene TRBV7-9, with D perhaps TRBD2 (5 bases). The CDR3 is 14 residues long. Trimming cost V 4 bases and J 5 bases, with 13 bases left between them. CDR1 and CDR2 from the germline V gene are SEHNR and FQNEAQ (reference sequence). The CDR3 loop is CASSSYGVVDTQYF. The CDR3 nucleotides read TGTGCCAGCAGCTCATACGGGGTAGTAGATACGCAGTATTTT.

This clonotype was seen a handful of times. This sequence joins TRBV7-6 and TRBJ1-5, with 7 bases identical to TRBD1. Germline V gene sequence: CDR1 SGHVS, CDR2 FNYEAQ. Trimming removed 4 bases from V and 2 bases from J; junction bases left unmatched: 8. The CDR3 runs to 16 residues. DNA of the CDR3: TGTGCCAGCAGCTCCCTACCAGGGGGAGGCAATCAGCCCCAGCATTTT. Its translation is CASSSLPGGGNQPQHF.

V and J are TRBV20-1 and TRBJ2-7; 10 bases fit TRBD2. Per the germline V gene, CDR1 is DFQATT and CDR2 is SNEGSKA (reference sequence). The CDR3 loop spans 14 amino acids. V trimming: 6 bases; J trimming: 0 bases; junction bases outside the gene matches: 5. The CDR3, as DNA: TGCAGTGCGAGAACTAGCGGGGCCTCCTACGAGCAGTACGTC. It encodes CSARTSGASYEQYV.

The chain carries TRBV2 and TRBJ2-1, with 7 bases that match TRBD2. This CDR3 contains 19 residues. The junction had 15 bases not matched to a gene; V was cut back by 3 bases and J by 1 base. Germline V gene lookup returns CDR1 SNHLY and CDR2 FYNNEI. CDR3 DNA: TGTGCCAGCAGTGATAGCCACGGGGGGACTCGTCGTTCCTACAATGAGCAGTTCTTC. Translated: CASSDSHGGTRRSYNEQFF.

The genes are TRBV28 and TRBJ2-1; 10 nucleotides agree with TRBD2. Germline V gives CDR1 MDHEN, CDR2 SYDVKM. V gave up 8 bases and J gave up 4 bases; unmatched junction bases: 11. There are 16 residues in the CDR3. The CDR3 sequence: CASRLLAGKLYNEQFF. Here the CDR3 DNA reads TGTGCCAGCCGATTACTAGCGGGGAAACTTTACAATGAGCAGTTCTTC.

This chain uses TRBV5-6 with TRBJ1-1; 7 bases match TRBD1. There are 14 residues in the CDR3. The junction had 12 bases not matched to a gene; V was cut back by 2 bases and J by 11 bases. CDR1 is SGHDT, CDR2 YYEEEE, per germline. The CDR3 loop is CASSLREGATMAFF. The CDR3 DNA is TGTGCCAGCAGCTTAAGAGAGGGGGCGACGATGGCTTTCTTT.

This clonotype has ten or more counts. This chain uses TRBV7-2 with TRBJ2-7; D remains unclear. Germline-derived CDR1 and CDR2 are SGHTA and FQGNSA. The CDR3 loop spans 14 amino acids. Trimming left V 5 bases short and J 2 bases short, with 13 bases between. The CDR3 DNA sequence: TGTGCCAGCAGCGCCTACGGGCCTCCCTACGAGCAGTACGTC. Translated, it gives CASSAYGPPYEQYV.

The rearrangement joins TRBV7-9 to TRBJ2-3; TRBD1 agrees at 7 bases. The J segment lost 2 bases and the V segment lost 3 bases, leaving 20 bases of the junction unmatched. The CDR3 loop spans 20 amino acids. Germline CDR1 and CDR2: SEHNR and FQNEAQ (reference sequence). CDR3 in DNA: TGTGCCAGCAGCTTGCCCCTCGGGACAGTGGGGGCGAGGGCCACAGATACGCAGTATTTT. It specifies CASSLPLGTVGARATDTQYF.

This clonotype has more than one count but fewer than ten. The V gene is TRBV18, the J gene TRBJ2-7; tentatively, D is TRBD2 (6 bases). The CDR3 is made up of 14 amino acids. V lost 6 bases to trimming and J lost 6 bases, with 18 bases between them. Germline V lookup: CDR1 KGHSH, CDR2 LQKENI. The CDR3 loop is CASSPTSGDLEQYF. The CDR3 coding sequence is TGTGCCAGCTCGCCGACTAGTGGAGACCTCGAGCAGTACTTC. Based on the CDR3 plus reference TRBV18 and TRBJ2-7, the full variable domain is NAGVMQNPRHLVRRRGQEARLRCSPMKGHSHVYWYRQLPEEGLKFMVYLQKENIIDESGMPKERFSAEFPKEGPSILRIQQVVRGDSAAYFCASSPTSGDLEQYFGPGTRLTVT.

This clonotype showed up just a few times. The chain is built from TRBV27 and TRBJ1-2, with D unclear. The CDR3 runs 13 residues. V was cut by 3 bases and J by 7 bases, with 12 bases left in between. The germline V gene has CDR1 MNHEY and CDR2 SMNVEV (reference sequence). This chain's CDR3 is CASSLNSWGGYTF. CDR3 DNA: TGTGCCAGCAGTTTGAACAGTTGGGGTGGCTACACCTTC.

This clonotype was detected ten times or more. The CDR3 is CASSLAGEDTEAFF. The CDR3 nucleotides are TGTGCCAGCAGCTTGGCCGGGGAGGACACTGAAGCTTTCTTT. The chain joins TRBV7-6 to TRBJ1-1; D gene ambiguous. Deletions cut 3 bases from V and 3 bases from J, with 11 bases between. Per germline, CDR1 SGHVS and CDR2 FNYEAQ. This CDR3 contains 14 residues. Combining the CDR3 with reference TRBV7-6 and TRBJ1-1 gives the whole variable domain GAGVSQSPRYKVTKRGQDVALRCDPISGHVSLYWYRQALGQGPEFLTYFNYEAQQDKSGLPNDRFSAERPEGSISTLTIQRTEQRDSAMYRCASSLAGEDTEAFFGQGTRLTVV.

The chain uses TRBV14 and TRBJ2-7, with 12 positions matching TRBD2. Per germline, CDR1 SGHDN and CDR2 FVKESK. V lost 3 bases, J lost 5 bases, and 5 bases stayed unmatched. CDR3 length: 15 residues. CDR3 amino acids: CASSQPGLAGNEQYF. In DNA, the CDR3 is TGTGCCAGCAGCCAGCCGGGACTAGCGGGCAACGAGCAGTACTTC.

The chain has TRBV9 and TRBJ1-2; weak D call: TRBD1 (5 bases). The V and J ends lost 3 bases and 4 bases respectively, with 13 bases between them. The CDR3 is 14 residues long. The germline CDR1 and CDR2 sequences are SGDLS and YYNGEE. The CDR3 sequence: CASSEGTTLYGYTF. The CDR3 nucleotides read TGTGCCAGCAGCGAAGGGACCACACTCTATGGCTACACCTTC. Supplemented by reference TRBV9 and TRBJ1-2, the full variable domain reads DSGVTQTPKHLITATGQRVTLRCSPRSGDLSVYWYQQSLDQGLQFLIQYYNGEERAKGNILERFSAQQFPDLHSELNLSSLELGDSALYFCASSEGTTLYGYTFGSGTRLTVV.

The chain's CDR3 is CASSFLGSGNTIYF. CDR3 bases: TGTGCCAGCAGTTTCCTGGGTTCTGGAAACACCATATATTTT. The V call is TRBV12-3 or TRBV12-4, the J call TRBJ1-3; D ambiguous. Trimming pared 3 bases from V and 1 base from J, leaving 7 bases between. CDR3 length equals 14 residues.

This clonotype was detected only a few times. The V and J genes are TRBV4-2 and TRBJ2-1; no definite D call. The ends were cut back, 3 bases at V and 0 bases at J, with 15 bases in the middle. This CDR3 comprises 17 residues. CDR1 LGHNA and CDR2 YNFKEQ come from the germline V gene. The CDR3 region is CASSQGMYRGSYNEQFF. In nucleotides, the CDR3 is TGTGCCAGCAGCCAGGGAATGTACCGCGGCTCCTACAATGAGCAGTTCTTC.

V is TRBV6-5 and J is TRBJ2-2; D could derive from TRBD1 or TRBD2 (6 bases each). V lost 6 bases to trimming and J lost 8 bases, with 25 bases between them. Germline values: CDR1 MNHEY, CDR2 SVGAGI. The CDR3 is 17 amino acids. CDR3 nucleotides: TGTGCCAGCAGGAAGGAAGGGGGGCCCCCCGTATCGGGGGAGCTGTTTTTT. This sequence encodes CASRKEGGPPVSGELFF.

The chain has TRBV14 and TRBJ2-3, with TRBD2 matching 14 bases. With V trimmed by 1 base and J by 7 bases, 4 bases remained unmatched. CDR3 size: 16 residues. The germline gives CDR1 SGHDN, CDR2 FVKESK. The CDR3 nucleotides are TGTGCCAGCAGCCAAGGACTAGCGGGGGGGTGGTATACGCAGTATTTT. It is translated as CASSQGLAGGWYTQYF.

This clonotype is a singleton in its sample. The chain carries TRBV6-5 and TRBJ1-1, with 9 bases lining up with TRBD1. The CDR3 length is 21 residues. Germline assignment: CDR1 MNHEY and CDR2 SVGAGI. The V segment lost 3 bases and the J segment 0 bases; nucleotides outside the gene matches: 20. CDR3 sequence (DNA): TGTGCCAGCAGTTATTTTGGCTGGGTTCCGGGGACAGGGACTATGAACACTGAAGCTTTCTTT. Translation: CASSYFGWVPGTGTMNTEAFF.

The chain joins TRBV4-1 to TRBJ1-1, with no clear D. The CDR3 loop spans 15 amino acids. The V gene's germline CDR1 is MGHRA and CDR2 YSYEKL. V gave up 3 bases and J gave up 3 bases, with 14 bases separating them. Here the CDR3 reads CASSQRAGRYTEAFF. CDR3 nucleotides: TGCGCCAGCAGCCAGCGGGCCGGGAGGTACACTGAAGCTTTCTTT.

The J gene is TRBJ2-2, the V gene TRBV12-3 or TRBV12-4, with TRBD1 identical over 7 bases. CDR3 size: 14 residues. Losses at the gene ends were 5 bases for V and 7 bases for J; bases not matched to a gene: 7. The CDR3 nucleotides are TGTGCCAGCAGTATCGGACAGGTTGTCGGGGAGCTGTTTTTT. Amino acids: CASSIGQVVGELFF.

The chain has TRBV6-1 and TRBJ2-5, with a possible D match to TRBD1 (5 bases). Trimming stripped 4 bases from V and 5 bases from J, with 11 bases between. CDR1 and CDR2 (germline): MNHNS, SASEGT. The CDR3 has 13 amino acids. CDR3 sequence reads: CASSGRGWETQYF. DNA of the CDR3: TGTGCCAGCAGTGGAAGGGGTTGGGAGACCCAGTACTTC.

This sequence joins TRBV12-3 or TRBV12-4 and TRBJ1-4; no clear D gene. V lost 6 bases and J lost 3, with 5 bases in between. The CDR3 covers 12 residues. In nucleotides, the CDR3 is TGTGCCAGCAGGAATGCTAATGAAAAACTGTTTTTT. Protein product: CASRNANEKLFF.

This clonotype was found a few times. V usage is TRBV6-5 and J usage is TRBJ1-1; perhaps TRBD1 as D (6 bases). With 6 bases removed from V and 0 bases from J, the gap between germline ends came to 14 bases. The CDR3 runs to 15 residues. Germline V gene sequence: CDR1 MNHEY, CDR2 SVGAGI. In nucleotides, the CDR3 is TGTGCCAGCAGCCGCGGGACACACATGAACACTGAAGCTTTCTTT. This gives the protein CASSRGTHMNTEAFF.

This clonotype came up many times. V is TRBV28 and J is TRBJ2-1; 8 nucleotides agree with TRBD2. The J segment lost 1 base and the V segment lost 5 bases, leaving 10 bases of the junction unmatched. The CDR3 runs to 17 residues. In germline, CDR1 is MDHEN, CDR2 SYDVKM. The CDR3 protein is CASSVSGGSYSYNEQFF. Here the CDR3 DNA reads TGTGCCAGCAGTGTAAGCGGGGGATCCTATTCCTACAATGAGCAGTTCTTC.